This is a list of T cell receptor beta chains from one sample in a study of blood T cell repertoires in COVID-19. Using immunoSEQ multiplex PCR, the repertoire was profiled, and TCRdb retains in-frame clones only, with some absent. The sample yields a few hundred thousand clones, around 86% seen once. The sequencing sample was made of peripheral blood. The receptor source for this set is a man in his forties who had recovered from COVID-19. Both conserved end residues are part of each CDR3. The order of the fields is J gene, V gene, CDR3 protein.

j_gene: TRBJ2-1; v_gene: TRBV6-5; CDR3aa: CASTLRNEQFF
j_gene: TRBJ2-5; v_gene: TRBV4-2; CDR3aa: CASSLGLAGASQETQYF
j_gene: TRBJ2-2; v_gene: TRBV9; CDR3aa: CASSSRLAGNTGELFF
j_gene: TRBJ1-5; v_gene: TRBV24-1; CDR3aa: CATTRPGTGAPDNQPQHF
j_gene: TRBJ2-5; v_gene: TRBV4-2; CDR3aa: CASSQDITVLQETQYF
j_gene: TRBJ2-5; v_gene: TRBV25-1; CDR3aa: CASSEQQGRETQYF
j_gene: TRBJ1-2; v_gene: TRBV7-2; CDR3aa: CASSPTGTGWGYYGYTF
j_gene: TRBJ2-5; v_gene: TRBV7-2; CDR3aa: CASSSPGRGDPSQYF
j_gene: TRBJ1-6; v_gene: TRBV4-3; CDR3aa: CASSPSGLPVSYNSPLHF
j_gene: TRBJ2-5; v_gene: TRBV5-4; CDR3aa: CASSHLVGTSGPETQYF
j_gene: TRBJ2-7; v_gene: TRBV7-2; CDR3aa: CASRTGTGGEQYF
j_gene: TRBJ2-1; v_gene: TRBV24-1; CDR3aa: CATSDTRYNEQFF
j_gene: TRBJ2-7; v_gene: TRBV14; CDR3aa: CASSPGQGYEQYF
j_gene: TRBJ1-2; v_gene: TRBV7-9; CDR3aa: CASSLPQGYGYTF
j_gene: TRBJ2-1; v_gene: TRBV7-2; CDR3aa: CASRLAGGSSYNEQFF
j_gene: TRBJ2-5; v_gene: TRBV7-2; CDR3aa: CASSPKETQYF
j_gene: TRBJ1-6; v_gene: TRBV4-3; CDR3aa: CASSQEGTVDNNSPLHF
j_gene: TRBJ2-3; v_gene: TRBV6-5; CDR3aa: CASRIAGGGDTQYF
j_gene: TRBJ1-1; v_gene: TRBV11-2; CDR3aa: CASSQSRDRGSGTFF
j_gene: TRBJ1-1; v_gene: TRBV3-1/TRBV3-2; CDR3aa: CASSQVGANTEAFF
j_gene: TRBJ1-6; v_gene: TRBV7-9; CDR3aa: CASSQESGYNSPLHF
j_gene: TRBJ2-7; v_gene: TRBV7-9; CDR3aa: CASRGVRHEQYF
j_gene: TRBJ2-2; v_gene: TRBV9; CDR3aa: CASSVGAGGHTGELFF
j_gene: TRBJ2-4; v_gene: TRBV4-3; CDR3aa: CASSQGLAGVWGIQYF
j_gene: TRBJ1-2; v_gene: TRBV9; CDR3aa: CASSALQGRGPQSYYGYTF
j_gene: TRBJ1-5; v_gene: TRBV5-1; CDR3aa: CASRRDSNQPQHF
j_gene: TRBJ1-1; v_gene: TRBV19; CDR3aa: CASSIPGTARRTEAFF
j_gene: TRBJ2-7; v_gene: TRBV27; CDR3aa: CASSAYRGRDEQYF
j_gene: TRBJ1-5; v_gene: TRBV7-2; CDR3aa: CASSLVVQGSSNQPQHF
j_gene: TRBJ2-1; v_gene: TRBV6-5; CDR3aa: CASSYSLAGGDNEQFF
j_gene: TRBJ1-6; v_gene: TRBV7-2; CDR3aa: CASSLDSRGYNSPLHF
j_gene: TRBJ1-2; v_gene: TRBV4-1; CDR3aa: CASSQGGVAYGYTF
j_gene: TRBJ2-3; v_gene: TRBV5-6; CDR3aa: CASRDGGLDTQYF
j_gene: TRBJ2-7; v_gene: TRBV27; CDR3aa: CASSLMGGGDEQYF
j_gene: TRBJ2-7; v_gene: TRBV4-3; CDR3aa: CASSPGQGSYEQYF
j_gene: TRBJ2-1; v_gene: TRBV6-4; CDR3aa: CASSASGTHNEQFF